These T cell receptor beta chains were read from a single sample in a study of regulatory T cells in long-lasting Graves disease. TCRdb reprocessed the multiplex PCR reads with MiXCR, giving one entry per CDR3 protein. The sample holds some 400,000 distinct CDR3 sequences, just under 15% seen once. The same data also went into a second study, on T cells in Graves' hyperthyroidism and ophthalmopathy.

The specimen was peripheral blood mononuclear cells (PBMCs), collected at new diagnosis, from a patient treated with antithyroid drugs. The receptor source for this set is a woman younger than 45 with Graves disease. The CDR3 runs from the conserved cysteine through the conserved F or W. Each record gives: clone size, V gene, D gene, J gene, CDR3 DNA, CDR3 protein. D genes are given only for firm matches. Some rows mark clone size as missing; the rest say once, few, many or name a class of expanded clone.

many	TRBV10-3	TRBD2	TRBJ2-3	TGTGCCATCAGGACCGGGACTAGCGCCCTCGGGGATACGCAGTATTTT	CAIRTGTSALGDTQYF
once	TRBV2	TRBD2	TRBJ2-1	TGTGCCAGCACCACTAGCGGGACCTACAATGAGCAGTTCTTC	CASTTSGTYNEQFF
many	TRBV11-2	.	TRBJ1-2	TGTGCCAGCAGCAAGGACAGTACTAACTATGGCTACACCTTC	CASSKDSTNYGYTF
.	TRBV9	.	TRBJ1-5	TGTGCCAGCAGCCGGGTTGACACCAATCAGCCCCAGCATTTT	CASSRVDTNQPQHF
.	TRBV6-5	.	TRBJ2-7	TGTGCCAGCAGTTACTCCGTCTATTCCTACGAGCAGTACTTC	CASSYSVYSYEQYF
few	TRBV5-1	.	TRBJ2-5	TGCGCCAGCAGCTTGACACAGGGTCTGTGGGAGACCCAGTACTTC	CASSLTQGLWETQYF
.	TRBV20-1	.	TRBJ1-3	TGCAGTGCTAGACCAGGACGGACCTCTGGAAACACCATATATTTT	CSARPGRTSGNTIYF
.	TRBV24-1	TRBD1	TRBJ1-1	TGTGCCACCAGTGGAGTTGGACAGGTGGAAACTGAAGCTTTCTTT	CATSGVGQVETEAFF
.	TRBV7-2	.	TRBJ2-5	TGTGCCAGCAGCCCACCTTCAGTCCAAGAGACCCAGTACTTC	CASSPPSVQETQYF
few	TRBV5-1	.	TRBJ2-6	TGCGCCAGCAGCTATCTAGTGGGGATAGGCAATGGGGCCAACGTCCTGACTTTC	CASSYLVGIGNGANVLTF
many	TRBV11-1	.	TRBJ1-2	TGTGCCAGCAGCTTAGAGCTAACGGGACGCCCGGTTGGCTACACCTTC	CASSLELTGRPVGYTF
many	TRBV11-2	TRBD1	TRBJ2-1	TGTGCCAGCAGCTTGGGACAGGGGGTAGGAGTGGAGCAGTTCTTC	CASSLGQGVGVEQFF
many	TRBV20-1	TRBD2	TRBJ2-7	TGCAGTGGGGTCGAAGCGGGAGGGCGAGAGCAGTACTTC	CSGVEAGGREQYF
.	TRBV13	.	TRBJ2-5	TGTGCCAGCAGCTTAGGCAGGAGCGGAAGAGAAGAGACCCAGTACTTC	CASSLGRSGREETQYF
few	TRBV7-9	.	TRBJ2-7	TGTGCCAGCAGCCCCCTAAACACCCCTTTCCCCTACGAGCAGTACTTC	CASSPLNTPFPYEQYF
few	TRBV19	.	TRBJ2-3	TGTGCCACTCTCTTGGGAGATACGCAGTATTTT	CATLLGDTQYF
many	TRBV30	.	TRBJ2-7	TGTGCCTGGATGGCCAGGGGCTACGAGCAGTACTTC	CAWMARGYEQYF
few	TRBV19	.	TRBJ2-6	TGTGCCAGTACCGAAGGGGTCCTCTCTGGGGCCAACGTCCTGACTTTC	CASTEGVLSGANVLTF
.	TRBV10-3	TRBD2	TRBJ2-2	TGTGCCATCAGCGGGGGACTAGCGGGACCCGGGGAGCTGTTTTTT	CAISGGLAGPGELFF
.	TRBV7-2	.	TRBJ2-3	TGTGCCAGCAGCCGACAGGGTGTCACGACTAGCCCGGCGAATACGCAGTATTTT	CASSRQGVTTSPANTQYF
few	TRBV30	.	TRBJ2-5	TGTGCCTGGACAGGGTGGGAGACCCAGTACTTC	CAWTGWETQYF
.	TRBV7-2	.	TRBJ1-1	TGTGCCAGCAGACCTAGACAGGCGGGGACTGAAGCTTTCTTT	CASRPRQAGTEAFF
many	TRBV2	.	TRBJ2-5	TGTGCCAGCAGTGACGGAGGCGTCCAGACCCAGTACTTC	CASSDGGVQTQYF
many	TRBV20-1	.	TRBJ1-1	TGCAGTGCTAGCGGGTTAATTCAGGGGCGAGTGAACACTGAAGCTTTCTTT	CSASGLIQGRVNTEAFF
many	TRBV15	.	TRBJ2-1	TGTGCCACCAGCATAGAGGTGACCCCCCCGAGGGTGGTGCAGTTCTTC	CATSIEVTPPRVVQFF